The rows below give T cell receptor beta chains drawn from one sample of a study of CD8 T cells in ankylosing spondylitis. MiXCR, run by TCRdb on the 5' RACE reads, gives a single entry per CDR3 protein. The profile shows 30,000 to 35,000 distinct CDR3 sequences, about 31% of them singletons. The sample was synovial fluid, either unsorted or a sorted T cell fraction (not recorded which). The source is a male donor with ankylosing spondylitis. Each CDR3 is given without its conserved first and last residue.

V gene	J gene	CDR3 protein
TRBV6-2/TRBV6-3	TRBJ2-7	ASSYADSYEQY
TRBV12-3/TRBV12-4	TRBJ2-4	ASRSAGTPDGKNIQY
TRBV30	TRBJ2-7	ACLGTSGYEQY
TRBV24-1	TRBJ1-5	ATSDGNQPQH
TRBV20-1	TRBJ2-1	SGYRSSYNEQF
TRBV20-1	TRBJ1-1	SARSTDTEAF
TRBV24-1	TRBJ2-1	ATSDPGLAGPYEQF
TRBV4-1	TRBJ2-7	ASSQAIAGAGEQY
TRBV20-1	TRBJ2-1	SAPFGSGRTSYNEQF
TRBV27	TRBJ2-7	ASSFGLNYEQY
TRBV6-1	TRBJ1-1	ASKPGRVNTEAF
TRBV7-9	TRBJ2-2	ASSSTSTNTGELF
TRBV4-1	TRBJ1-6	ASSLNGQGGSPLH
TRBV18	TRBJ1-1	ASSRLGMNTEAF
TRBV11-3	TRBJ1-1	ASSLSGPNTEAF
TRBV12-3/TRBV12-4	TRBJ1-3	ASSPGSPHGNTIY
TRBV7-9	TRBJ2-5	ASSLAGSQETQY
TRBV11-2	TRBJ2-1	ASSLDLSTHNEQF
TRBV7-9	TRBJ1-2	ASSSWYYGYT
TRBV20-1	TRBJ1-2	SARPGQATNYGYT
TRBV12-3/TRBV12-4	TRBJ2-3	ASRVGGGTDTQY
TRBV20-1	TRBJ2-3	SAYAATDTQY
TRBV19	TRBJ1-5	ASSIDVLGNQPQH
TRBV7-9	TRBJ2-1	ASSPPTGASYNEQF
TRBV4-1	TRBJ2-1	ASSPEPGQGFSNEQF
TRBV5-1	TRBJ1-2	ASSSTTGYDGYT
TRBV6-1	TRBJ2-7	ASSDPTDEQY
TRBV4-1	TRBJ1-3	ASSQQTGAGNTIY
TRBV29-1	TRBJ2-7	SVSSGSYEQY